A selection of T cell receptor beta chains follows, all from one sample in a study of breast tumors, draining lymph nodes, adjacent tissues. TCRdb passed the multiplex PCR reads through MiXCR, listing each CDR3 protein once. This sample carries 11,000 or so distinct CDR3 sequences, less than 70% of them seen once, and the ten largest clones take 35% to 45%. Input material: breast tumor tissue. These receptors were obtained from a female donor with breast cancer. Some clones in this sample may be carry-over from other donors' samples. CDR3s include the opening cysteine and the closing phenylalanine or tryptophan. Fields, in order: D gene, V gene, J gene, clone size, CDR3 protein, CDR3 DNA. A D gene is named only where the DNA matches it firmly. A row's size may be missing; if present it is once, few, many or a size class.

>.|TRBV12-3/TRBV12-4|TRBJ1-2|many
CASSPGQRGYTF
TGTGCCAGCAGCCCCGGACAGAGAGGCTACACCTTC
>.|TRBV7-9|TRBJ2-7|few
CASSSGGQKTYEQYF
TGTGCCAGCAGCTCAGGGGGGCAGAAGACCTACGAGCAGTACTTC
>TRBD1|TRBV3-1|TRBJ1-4|.
CASRQGLGGKPFF
TGCGCCAGCCGACAGGGATTAGGTGGAAAACCGTTTTTT
>TRBD1|TRBV7-3|TRBJ2-1|.
CASSFGTGFHEQFF
TGTGCCAGCAGCTTCGGGACAGGGTTCCATGAGCAGTTCTTC
>.|TRBV7-2|TRBJ2-5|many
CASSSRGVETQYF
TGTGCCAGCAGCTCCAGGGGGGTGGAGACCCAGTACTTC
>.|TRBV7-2|TRBJ2-2|medium-sized
CASSLGVTLADTGKLFF
TGTGCCAGCAGCTTAGGGGTGACTCTAGCCGACACCGGGAAGCTGTTTTTT
>.|TRBV7-8|TRBJ2-7|many
CASSFRRNSYEQYF
TGTGCCAGCAGCTTCCGCCGCAACTCCTACGAGCAGTACTTC
>.|TRBV9|TRBJ1-2|.
CASSVVDTPRYGYTF
TGTGCCAGCAGCGTAGTGGACACCCCGCGGTATGGCTACACCTTC
>.|TRBV12-3/TRBV12-4|TRBJ2-7|.
CASSLQGKAYEQYF
TGTGCCAGCAGTTTACAGGGTAAGGCCTACGAGCAGTACTTC
>.|TRBV20-1|TRBJ2-7|.
CSASKRERGSEQYF
TGCAGTGCTAGTAAGAGGGAGAGAGGTTCCGAGCAGTACTTC
>.|TRBV20-1|TRBJ1-2|.
CSARSEENFF
TGCAGTGCTAGAAGTGAGGAGAACTTCTTC
>TRBD1|TRBV7-3|TRBJ1-6|.
CASSFGTGIPSGSPLHF
TGTGCCAGCAGCTTCGGGACAGGGATCCCGTCGGGATCACCCCTCCACTTT
>.|TRBV4-2|TRBJ2-5|many
CASSRSGGKETQYF
TGTGCCAGCAGCCGCTCTGGGGGGAAAGAGACCCAGTACTTC
>.|TRBV5-1|TRBJ2-7|.
CASSLYDLSYEQYF
TGCGCCAGCAGCTTGTACGATCTCTCCTACGAGCAGTACTTC
>.|TRBV5-1|TRBJ2-7|.
CASSLPVAGSFYEQYF
TGCGCCAGCAGCCTCCCGGTGGCGGGGAGTTTCTACGAGCAGTACTTC
>TRBD2|TRBV5-1|TRBJ2-7|.
CASSLTRGAHEQYF
TGTGCCAGCAGCTTGACGCGGGGGGCCCACGAGCAGTACTTC
>.|TRBV7-3|TRBJ1-4|.
CASSFGRVGEKLFF
TGCGCCAGCAGCTTCGGCAGGGTGGGGGAAAAACTGTTTTTT
>.|TRBV5-4|TRBJ1-2|.
CASSQARGVGFSGYTF
TGTGCCAGCAGCCAGGCGAGGGGGGTTGGTTTTAGTGGCTACACCTTC
>TRBD2|TRBV20-1|TRBJ2-1|.
CSARSGTSVYNEQFF
TGCAGTGCTAGGTCCGGGACTAGTGTTTACAATGAGCAGTTCTTC
>TRBD2|TRBV7-2|TRBJ2-1|.
CASSLALGGATHEQFF
TGTGCCAGCAGCTTAGCCCTCGGGGGGGCGACCCATGAGCAGTTCTTC
>TRBD2|TRBV6-6|TRBJ2-7|many
CASSSRTSGEFYEQYF
TGTGCCAGCAGTTCCAGGACTAGCGGGGAGTTCTACGAGCAGTACTTC
>.|TRBV5-1|TRBJ1-4|many
CASSLEAAEKLFF
TGCGCCAGCAGCCTGGAGGCGGCGGAAAAACTGTTTTTT
>.|TRBV11-2|TRBJ2-7|few
CASSLVDEQYF
TGTGCCAGCAGCTTAGTTGACGAGCAGTACTTC
>.|TRBV4-1|TRBJ1-3|medium-sized
CASSQDRRASGNTIYF
TGCGCCAGCAGCCAAGACCGGAGGGCCTCTGGAAACACCATATATTTT
>.|TRBV4-2|TRBJ2-5|.
CASSLNGRETQYF
TGTGCCAGCAGCCTGAACGGGCGAGAGACCCAGTACTTC
>.|TRBV5-1|TRBJ2-5|many
CASSDWQETHYF
TGCGCCAGCAGCGATTGGCAAGAGACCCACTACTTC
>.|TRBV19|TRBJ1-2|many
CASSNRDRGYTF
TGTGCCAGTAGTAACAGGGACCGGGGCTACACCTTC
>.|TRBV6-2/TRBV6-3|TRBJ2-5|medium-sized
CASSRTRRDWETQYF
TGTGCCAGCAGCCGTACCCGGCGGGACTGGGAGACCCAGTACTTC
>.|TRBV20-1|TRBJ2-3|many
CSARDRRSTDTQYF
TGCAGTGCTAGAGATAGGCGTTCCACAGATACGCAGTATTTT
>.|TRBV11-2|TRBJ2-5|.
CASSQAVRETQYF
TGTGCCAGCAGCCAAGCCGTGCGGGAGACCCAGTACTTC
>TRBD2|TRBV7-2|TRBJ2-5|.
CASSSRLAGGGETQYF
TGTGCCAGCAGCTCACGATTAGCGGGAGGTGGAGAGACCCAGTACTTC
>.|TRBV12-3/TRBV12-4|TRBJ2-1|.
CASSPLTGRLRNEQFF
TGTGCCAGCAGTCCACTGACAGGGAGGTTGCGTAATGAGCAGTTCTTC
>.|TRBV5-1|TRBJ2-1|.
CASSSLTHTREEQFF
TGCGCCAGCAGCTCCCTTACCCACACTAGGGAAGAGCAGTTCTTC
>TRBD2|TRBV7-6|TRBJ2-2|many
CASSSGLAGGGTGELFF
TGTGCCAGCAGCTCGGGACTAGCGGGAGGCGGAACCGGGGAGCTGTTTTTT